This T cell receptor beta chain was retrieved from a study of brain T cells in children with intractable seizures. The germline V and J ends were trimmed by 8 bases and 3 bases, with 11 bases remaining between them. In germline, CDR1 is MNHEY, CDR2 SVGAGI. This CDR3 comprises 13 residues. Sequencing used immunoSEQ multiplex PCR; TCRdb keeps in-frame clones, though not all of them. This sample yields under 4,000 clones, of which around 70% are seen a single time; about 50% belongs to the top ten. The sequenced cases were selected for having the highest brain T cell transcript signatures. At least one anti-epileptic drug was given before surgery. Regarding this clone: The antigen is undetermined.

Study-level findings and limits: Known viral epitope-specific CDR3s closely matched each case's top public brain CDR3. Absence of clones before surgery may stem from lower sequencing depth.

Sequenced here: resected brain tissue, sampled at surgery. This sequence joins TRBV6-5 and TRBJ1-5; D unresolved. This receptor was identified in a girl aged 2 to 10 with Rasmussen encephalitis and intractable seizures. Here the CDR3 reads CASLGGPNQPQHF. CDR3 DNA: TGTGCCAGCCTGGGCGGGCCCAATCAGCCCCAGCATTTT.